Below are 22 T cell receptor beta chains sequenced from a single sample in a study of OX40 agonist ivuxolimab in advanced cancers. The table came from immunoSEQ multiplex PCR; TCRdb's copy has only in-frame clones and leaves some out. The data hold 60,000 or so clones, with roughly 93% observed a single time. The sample here was CD4+ or CD8+ T cells sorted from blood, taken in a trial of the OX40 agonist ivuxolimab. The receptors stem from an adult with an advanced solid tumor such as melanoma, head and neck, liver or kidney cancer.

V usage is TRBV28 and J usage is TRBJ2-1, with TRBD2 matching over 7 bases. The V gene's germline CDR1 is MDHEN and CDR2 SYDVKM. The ends lost 4 bases at V and 2 bases at J; junction bases unmatched: 2. This CDR3 has 14 amino acids. CDR3 region: CASSSSGTYNEQFF. CDR3 nucleotide sequence: TGTGCCAGCAGTTCCAGCGGGACCTACAATGAGCAGTTCTTC. Full variable domain (remainder filled in from reference TRBV28 and TRBJ2-1): DVKVTQSSRYLVKRTGEKVFLECVQDMDHENMFWYRQDPGLGLRLIYFSYDVKMKEKGDIPEGYSVSREKKERFSLILESASTNQTSMYLCASSSSGTYNEQFFGPGTRLTVL.

The V call is TRBV9, the J call TRBJ2-1, with 10 bases lining up with TRBD2. After removal of 3 bases from V and 5 bases from J, the junction contained 5 bases not matched to a gene. The germline V gene encodes CDR1 SGDLS and CDR2 YYNGEE. The CDR3 is 15 residues long. CDR3 DNA: TGTGCCAGCAGCGCTAGCGGGAGAAGGGACAATGAGCAGTTCTTC. The encoded protein is CASSASGRRDNEQFF.

The chain joins TRBV19 to TRBJ2-2; 7 bases line up with TRBD1. After removal of 11 bases from V and 7 bases from J, the junction contained 7 bases not matched to a gene. CDR3 length equals 12 residues. Germline lookup yields CDR1 LNHDA and CDR2 SQIVND (reference sequence). CDR3 in amino acids: CAGRQGVGELFF. DNA for the CDR3: TGTGCCGGGAGACAGGGAGTCGGGGAGCTGTTTTTT.

The gene calls are TRBV4-3 and TRBJ2-7; 11 bases agree with TRBD2. Per the germline V gene, CDR1 is LGHNA and CDR2 is YSLEER. V lost 0 bases and J lost 0; bases outside the gene matches: 10. The CDR3 is made up of 19 amino acids. CDR3 amino acids: CASSQEASGRLGSSYEQYF. Here the CDR3 DNA reads TGCGCCAGCAGCCAAGAGGCTAGCGGGAGGTTAGGAAGCTCCTACGAGCAGTACTTC.

The rearrangement uses TRBV9 and TRBJ2-7; possibly TRBD2 for D (6 bases). The V gene lost 0 bases and the J gene lost 0 bases, with 10 bases spanning the gap. The CDR3 length is 15 residues. Per the germline V gene, CDR1 is SGDLS and CDR2 is YYNGEE. The CDR3 is CASSVGGAPSYEQYF. The CDR3 DNA reads TGTGCCAGCAGCGTAGGCGGGGCGCCCTCCTACGAGCAGTACTTC.

This chain links TRBV5-8 with TRBJ1-2; 10 bases agree with TRBD1. Germline CDR1 SGHTS, CDR2 YDEGEE. Trimming at V came to 2 bases and at J to 7 bases, leaving 5 bases not matched to a gene. The CDR3 is 14 amino acids. Written as DNA, the CDR3 is TGTGCCAGCAGCTTTCGACAGGGGGCAGGTGGCTACACCTTC. Encoded protein: CASSFRQGAGGYTF.

The chain couples TRBV12-1 to TRBJ2-5. TRBV12-1 is deemed a pseudogene. This CDR3 spans 15 amino acids. The CDR3 region has the DNA TGTGCCAGCAGCTTTCTCTCGCACCATGGAGAGACCCAGTACTTC. Translating it yields CASSFLSHHGETQYF.

The V gene is TRBV19, the J gene TRBJ1-2, with D tentatively TRBD1 (6 bases). V was clipped by 4 bases and J by 2 bases, with 14 bases between them. Germline-derived CDR1 and CDR2 are LNHDA and SQIVND (reference sequence). The CDR3 loop spans 15 amino acids. This CDR3 reads CASSSRTALNYGYTF. In nucleotides, the CDR3 is TGTGCCAGTAGTAGCCGGACAGCCCTAAACTATGGCTACACCTTC.

The chain uses TRBV4-2 and TRBJ2-1; D is perhaps TRBD2 (6 bases). Trimming cost V 3 bases and J 1 base, with 10 bases left between them. The CDR3 contains 15 residues. Per germline, CDR1 LGHNA and CDR2 YNFKEQ. The CDR3, as DNA: TGTGCCAGCAGCCAGGGACTGGATTCCTACAATGAGCAGTTCTTC. Its protein is CASSQGLDSYNEQFF.

J is TRBJ2-3 and V is TRBV29-1; 7 nucleotides match TRBD2. The CDR3 runs to 14 residues. The germline CDR1 and CDR2 sequences are SQVTM and ANQGSEA. The V segment lost 5 bases and the J segment 0 bases; nucleotides outside the gene matches: 5. CDR3 residues: CSVLADASTDTQYF. CDR3 sequence (DNA): TGCAGCGTTCTAGCGGATGCTAGCACAGATACGCAGTATTTT.

This rearrangement joins TRBV29-1 to TRBJ2-7, with D perhaps TRBD1 or TRBD2 (6 bases each). The CDR3 covers 12 residues. Trimming took 6 bases from V and 3 from J, leaving 12 bases between them. Per germline, CDR1 SQVTM and CDR2 ANQGSEA. The CDR3: CSVDGGYYEQYF. CDR3 nucleotides: TGCAGCGTCGACGGGGGCTACTACGAGCAGTACTTC.

This chain joins TRBV4-1 and TRBJ2-7; 9 bases match TRBD1. V trimming: 6 bases; J trimming: 5 bases; junction bases outside the gene matches: 5. In germline, CDR1 is MGHRA, CDR2 YSYEKL. This CDR3 is 13 amino acids long. DNA of the CDR3: TGCGCCAGCAGTCCGGGACAGGGTAACGAGCAGTACTTC. It encodes CASSPGQGNEQYF.

The V call is TRBV7-9, the J call TRBJ2-5; 11 bases line up with TRBD1. J lost 5 bases, V lost 7 bases, and 12 bases had no gene match. The germline V gene encodes CDR1 SEHNR and CDR2 FQNEAQ (reference sequence). The CDR3 is 16 residues long. The CDR3 loop reads CASNPRTGGFMETQYF. For the CDR3, the DNA is TGTGCCAGCAACCCTCGGACAGGGGGCTTTATGGAGACCCAGTACTTC.

The chain recombines TRBV13 with TRBJ2-4; unclear D gene. Trimming removed 5 bases at V and 1 base at J, with 6 bases between. The CDR3 is made up of 13 amino acids. Germline V gives CDR1 PRHDT, CDR2 FYEKMQ (reference sequence). Here the CDR3 reads CASSPGAKNIQYF. The CDR3 coding sequence is TGTGCCAGCAGCCCGGGTGCCAAAAACATTCAGTACTTC.

The V gene is TRBV7-9, the J gene TRBJ2-3; D not certain. Germline values: CDR1 SEHNR, CDR2 FQNEAQ (reference sequence). Trimming took 8 bases from V and 5 from J, leaving 5 bases between them. This CDR3 spans 10 amino acids. CDR3 sequence: CASRGDTQYF. In DNA form, the CDR3 reads TGTGCCAGCCGAGGAGATACGCAGTATTTT.

This sequence joins TRBV5-8 and TRBJ2-5, with 7 bases lining up with TRBD1. V shed 2 bases, J shed 3 bases, and the junction held 1 base outside the gene matches. CDR3 length: 13 residues. Germline V lookup: CDR1 SGHTS, CDR2 YDEGEE. The DNA for the CDR3 is TGTGCCAGCAGCTTACAGGGGAAAGAGACCCAGTACTTC. Translating it yields CASSLQGKETQYF.

The chain is built from TRBV7-3 and TRBJ2-3, with D unclear. The CDR3 is made up of 14 amino acids. CDR1 SGHTA and CDR2 FQGTGA come from the germline V gene. V lost 4 bases and J lost 5, with 13 bases in between. CDR3 region: CASSSMGWRDTQYF. In DNA, the CDR3 is TGTGCCAGCAGCTCTATGGGCTGGCGAGATACGCAGTATTTT.

CDR3 in DNA: TGTGCCAGCAGGTCAGCGGGAGAAGCCTACAATGAGCAGTTCTTC. This sequence encodes CASRSAGEAYNEQFF. The chain recombines TRBV4-2 with TRBJ2-1; TRBD2 matches 8 bases. Germline V gene data show CDR1 as LGHNA and CDR2 as YNFKEQ. The CDR3 loop spans 15 amino acids. J lost 2 bases, V lost 6 bases, and 6 bases had no gene match.

The V gene is TRBV5-1, the J gene TRBJ1-5; D is uncertain. V lost 4 bases and J 6 bases, leaving 11 bases between the germline ends. Germline V gives CDR1 SGHRS, CDR2 YFSETQ. The CDR3 runs 13 residues. CDR3 loop: CASSLGKGQPQHF. The CDR3 DNA is TGCGCCAGCAGCCTAGGAAAGGGTCAGCCCCAGCATTTT.

This clone was seen a single time. V is TRBV23-1 and J is TRBJ1-4; 8 bases match TRBD1. TRBV23-1 is flagged as an ORF with uncertain function. The CDR3 sequence is 16 residues long. J was trimmed by 7 bases and V by 3 bases; bases with no gene match: 10. CDR3 loop: CASSQAGGGVGEKLFF. The CDR3 nucleotides read TGCGCCAGCAGTCAGGCAGGGGGCGGTGTTGGTGAAAAACTGTTTTTT.

The chain is built from TRBV5-6 and TRBJ2-4; 13 nucleotides match TRBD2. Trimming removed 0 bases from V and 2 bases from J; junction bases left unmatched: 2. This CDR3 comprises 17 residues. Looked up from germline, CDR1 is SGHDT and CDR2 is YYEEEE. The CDR3 reads CASSLVLAGGPKNIQYF. The CDR3 DNA sequence: TGTGCCAGCAGCTTGGTACTAGCGGGAGGGCCCAAAAACATTCAGTACTTC.

The gene calls are TRBV11-2 and TRBJ2-3; the match to TRBD2 covers 9 bases. Looked up from germline, CDR1 is SGHAT and CDR2 is FQNNGV. The CDR3 spans 16 residues. Unmatched junction bases numbered 8, after V lost 5 bases and J lost 2 bases. The CDR3 spells CASSLPLAGNTDTQYF. The CDR3 nucleotides read TGTGCCAGCAGCCTCCCCCTAGCGGGAAACACAGATACGCAGTATTTT.